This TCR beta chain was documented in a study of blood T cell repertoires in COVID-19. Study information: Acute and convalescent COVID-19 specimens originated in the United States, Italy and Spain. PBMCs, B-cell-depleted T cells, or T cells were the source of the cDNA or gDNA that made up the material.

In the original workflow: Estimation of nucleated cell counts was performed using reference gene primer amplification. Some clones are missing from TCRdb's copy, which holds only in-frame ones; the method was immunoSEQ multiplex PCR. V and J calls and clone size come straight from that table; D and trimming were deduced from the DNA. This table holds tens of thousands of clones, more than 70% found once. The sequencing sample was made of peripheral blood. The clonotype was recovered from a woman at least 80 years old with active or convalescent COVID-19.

DNA of the CDR3: TGTGCTAGAAGGACAGATTATAGCAATCAGCCCCAGCATTTT. It yields the protein CARRTDYSNQPQHF. The chain recombines TRBV28 with TRBJ1-5; D possibly corresponds to TRBD1 (6 bases). Germline CDR1 MDHEN, CDR2 SYDVKM. The CDR3 runs 14 residues.